A selection of T cell receptor beta chains follows, all from one sample in a study of post-analysis software for immune sequencing data. TCRdb processed the PCR reads anew with MiXCR; each CDR3 protein has one entry. Of roughly 160,000 distinct CDR3 sequences listed, around 36% are singletons. The sample here was blood, taken after autologous hematopoietic stem cell transplantation. Receptor source: a girl aged 5-17 years with multiple sclerosis. Both conserved end residues are part of each CDR3. A D gene is named only where the DNA matches it firmly. The size entry is marked missing in some rows and otherwise reads once, few, many or a size class.

TRBJ2-3 . TRBV7-9 . TGTGCCAGCAGCTTAGTAGGGCCCGCACCGGCAGATACGCAGTATTTT CASSLVGPAPADTQYF
TRBJ2-4 . TRBV18 . TGTGCCAGCTCACGGTCAGGGGAGATGGGGGAAAACATTCAGTACTTC CASSRSGEMGENIQYF
TRBJ2-7 . TRBV4-2 . TGTGCCAGCAGCCATCAAGGACAATCCTACGAGCAGTACTTC CASSHQGQSYEQYF
TRBJ2-4 TRBD2 TRBV4-2 few TGTGCCAGCAGCCAAGCTGCGGCTAGCGGGAGTCTCTCCAAAAACATTCAGTACTTC CASSQAAASGSLSKNIQYF
TRBJ2-3 . TRBV7-3 many TGTGCCAGCAGCTTAGGCGGGTTCACAGATACGCAGTATTTT CASSLGGFTDTQYF
TRBJ2-1 . TRBV20-1 few TGCAGTGCGGTACCCGTCTTTGAGCAGTTCTTC CSAVPVFEQFF
TRBJ2-7 TRBD1 TRBV29-1 few TGCAGCGTTGCAGGGGGCTCCTACGAGCAGTACTTC CSVAGGSYEQYF
TRBJ1-5 . TRBV20-1 few TGCAGTGCTAGTAAACCAGGGGACAGCAATCAGCCCCAGCATTTT CSASKPGDSNQPQHF
TRBJ1-5 . TRBV18 . TGTGCCAGCTCACTCACAGGGTTTCAGCCCCAGCATTTT CASSLTGFQPQHF
TRBJ2-3 . TRBV12-3/TRBV12-4 . TGTGCCAGCAGTCTCGGACATAGCGCAGATACGCAGTATTTT CASSLGHSADTQYF
TRBJ1-2 . TRBV4-3 . TGCGCCAGCAGCCCCGGACAGATCTATGGCTACACCTTC CASSPGQIYGYTF
TRBJ1-2 . TRBV6-5 . TGTGCCAGCAGTTACTCGTTGGGCCAGACCTATGGCTACACCTTC CASSYSLGQTYGYTF
TRBJ2-7 TRBD1 TRBV29-1 many TGCAGCGTTGGGGACAGGGGAGGCTACGAGCAGTACTTC CSVGDRGGYEQYF
TRBJ1-1 TRBD1 TRBV5-1 . TGCGCCAGCAGCCCTAGGACAGGGGCGAACACTGAAGCTTTCTTT CASSPRTGANTEAFF
TRBJ2-7 . TRBV6-6 few TGTGCCAGCAGTTACTCCTGGACCCCCTACGAGCAGTACTTC CASSYSWTPYEQYF
TRBJ1-4 . TRBV6-6 . TGTGCCAGCAGTTCCTATGGACGACAGAATGAAAAACTGTTTTTT CASSSYGRQNEKLFF
TRBJ1-2 . TRBV5-1 many TGCGCCAGCAGCTTGGGTCAGGGCGCCCGTGGCTACACCTTC CASSLGQGARGYTF
TRBJ2-1 . TRBV5-1 . TGCGCCAGCAGCTTTTTAAACAATGAGCAGTTCTTC CASSFLNNEQFF
TRBJ2-7 . TRBV19 few TGTGCCAGTAGTCGGGACAATTCCTACGAGCAGTACTTC CASSRDNSYEQYF
TRBJ1-2 . TRBV6-5 . TGTGCCAGCAGTGAAGGGGGGAAGCGTGGCTACACCTTC CASSEGGKRGYTF
TRBJ1-2 TRBD1 TRBV2 . TGTGCCAGCAGCCAGGGGACAGGGGTGGGCTACACCTTC CASSQGTGVGYTF
TRBJ1-1 . TRBV4-3 . TGCGCCAGCAGCCAAGATGTGGCAGGGGAGAACACTGAAGCTTTCTTT CASSQDVAGENTEAFF
TRBJ1-2 . TRBV20-1 . TGCAGTGCCCCCCCGGGTAGTGAATATGGCTACACCTTC CSAPPGSEYGYTF
TRBJ2-3 TRBD1 TRBV4-2 . TGTGCCAGCAGCCAAGACAGAGGACAGGGCTCAGATACGCAGTATTTT CASSQDRGQGSDTQYF
TRBJ2-5 TRBD2 TRBV6-2/TRBV6-3 . TGCGCCAGCAGACTCGTGGGACTAGCGGGAGGCCAAGAGACCCAGTACTTC CASRLVGLAGGQETQYF
TRBJ2-1 . TRBV6-5 . TGTGCCAGCTATGGAAGGGGTGAGCAGTTCTTC CASYGRGEQFF
TRBJ1-2 TRBD1 TRBV5-1 few TGCGCCAGCAGCACCGGACAGGGCGATGGCTACACCTTC CASSTGQGDGYTF
TRBJ2-5 TRBD2 TRBV7-2 . TGTGCCAGCAGCTCAGCATTGACCCGGACTAGCGGGAGATATGGAGAGACCCAGTACTTC CASSSALTRTSGRYGETQYF
TRBJ2-7 TRBD1 TRBV12-3/TRBV12-4 many TGTGCCAGCAGTTTGGACAGGGGAGACTACGAGCAGTACTTC CASSLDRGDYEQYF
TRBJ2-1 TRBD2 TRBV18 . TGTGCCAGCTCACCACAGACTAGCGAATCCTACAATGAGCAGTTCTTC CASSPQTSESYNEQFF
TRBJ2-1 TRBD1 TRBV5-1 once TGCGCCAGCAGCCCCTCGGGACAGCTCCAAGAGACCCAGTTCTTC CASSPSGQLQETQFF